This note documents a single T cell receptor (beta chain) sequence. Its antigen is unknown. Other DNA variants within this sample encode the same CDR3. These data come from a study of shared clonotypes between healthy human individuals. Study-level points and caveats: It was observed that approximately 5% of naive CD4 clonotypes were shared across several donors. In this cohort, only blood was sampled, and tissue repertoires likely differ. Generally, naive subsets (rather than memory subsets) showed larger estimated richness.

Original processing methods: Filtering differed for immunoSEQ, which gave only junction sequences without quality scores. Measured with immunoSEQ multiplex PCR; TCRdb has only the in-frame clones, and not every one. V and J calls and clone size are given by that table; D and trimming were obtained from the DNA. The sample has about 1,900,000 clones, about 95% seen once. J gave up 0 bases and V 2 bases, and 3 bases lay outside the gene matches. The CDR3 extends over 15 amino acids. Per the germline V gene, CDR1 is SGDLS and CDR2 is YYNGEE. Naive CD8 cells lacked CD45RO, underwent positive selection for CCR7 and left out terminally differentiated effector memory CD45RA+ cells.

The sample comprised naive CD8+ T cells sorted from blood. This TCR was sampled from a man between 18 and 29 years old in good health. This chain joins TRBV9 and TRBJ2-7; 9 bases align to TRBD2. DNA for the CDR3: TGTGCCAGCAGCGTGGGTAGCGGGGGCTCCTACGAGCAGTACTTC. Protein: CASSVGSGGSYEQYF.